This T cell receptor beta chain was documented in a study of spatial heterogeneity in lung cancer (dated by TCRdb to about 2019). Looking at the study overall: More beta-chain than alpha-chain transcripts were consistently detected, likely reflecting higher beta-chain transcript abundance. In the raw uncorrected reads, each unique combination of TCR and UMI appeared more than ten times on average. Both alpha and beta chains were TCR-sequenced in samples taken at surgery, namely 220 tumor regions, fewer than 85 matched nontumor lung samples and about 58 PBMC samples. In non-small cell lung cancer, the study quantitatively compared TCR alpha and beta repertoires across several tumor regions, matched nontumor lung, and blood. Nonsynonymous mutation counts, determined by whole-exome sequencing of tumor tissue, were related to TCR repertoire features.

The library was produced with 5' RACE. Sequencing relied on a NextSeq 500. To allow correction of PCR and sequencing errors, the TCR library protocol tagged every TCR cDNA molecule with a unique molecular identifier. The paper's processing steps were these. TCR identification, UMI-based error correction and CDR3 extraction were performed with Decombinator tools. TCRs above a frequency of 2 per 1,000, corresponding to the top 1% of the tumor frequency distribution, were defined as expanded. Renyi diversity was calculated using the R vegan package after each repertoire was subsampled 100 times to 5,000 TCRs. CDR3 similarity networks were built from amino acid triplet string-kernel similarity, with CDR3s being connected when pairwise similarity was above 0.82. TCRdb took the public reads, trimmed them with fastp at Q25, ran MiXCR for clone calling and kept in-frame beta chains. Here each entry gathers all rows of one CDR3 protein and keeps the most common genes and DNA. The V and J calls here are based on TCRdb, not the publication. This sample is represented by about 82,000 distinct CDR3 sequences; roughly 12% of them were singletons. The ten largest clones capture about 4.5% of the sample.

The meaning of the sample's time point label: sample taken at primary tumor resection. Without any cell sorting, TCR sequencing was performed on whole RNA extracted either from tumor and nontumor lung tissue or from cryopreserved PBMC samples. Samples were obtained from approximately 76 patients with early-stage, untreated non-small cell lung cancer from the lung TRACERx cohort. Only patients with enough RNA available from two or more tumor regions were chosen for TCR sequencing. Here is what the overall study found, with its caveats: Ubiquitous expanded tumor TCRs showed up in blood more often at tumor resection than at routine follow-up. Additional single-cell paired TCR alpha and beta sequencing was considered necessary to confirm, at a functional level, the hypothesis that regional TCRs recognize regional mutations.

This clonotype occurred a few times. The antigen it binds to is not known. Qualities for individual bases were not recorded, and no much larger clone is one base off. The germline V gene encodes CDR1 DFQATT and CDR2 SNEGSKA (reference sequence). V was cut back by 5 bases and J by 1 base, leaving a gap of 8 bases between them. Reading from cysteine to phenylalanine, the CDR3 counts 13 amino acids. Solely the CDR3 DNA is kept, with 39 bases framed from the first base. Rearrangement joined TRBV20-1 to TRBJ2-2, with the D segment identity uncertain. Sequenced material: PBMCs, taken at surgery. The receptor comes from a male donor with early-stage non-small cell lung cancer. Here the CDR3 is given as CSAPDKNTGELFF. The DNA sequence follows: TGCAGTGCTCCCGACAAGAACACCGGGGAGCTGTTTTTT.